The clone carrying this TCR beta chain was picked up many times. Without any cell sorting, roughly 17-31 mg of bulk tissue yielded co-extracted RNA and DNA. Through surgical resection, the patients' primary liver carcinoma was treated. Production of TCR beta cDNA used about 500 ng total RNA together with a constant-region primer. The TCR beta library was amplified through three nested multiplex PCR rounds in a modified ARM-PCR procedure. Researchers ran the first two PCR rounds for approximately 10 cycles each with TRBV1-TRBV30 forward primers and a C-beta reverse primer. TCRdb fed the multiplex PCR reads into MiXCR, producing one record per CDR3 protein. The sample carries approximately 73,000 distinct CDR3 sequences, roughly two thirds recorded once. This entry comes from a study of tumor-infiltrating lymphocytes in primary liver carcinoma. V lost 1 base, J lost 5 bases, and 3 bases stayed unmatched. This CDR3 is built from 16 residues. CDR1 and CDR2 from the germline V gene are SGHVS and FQNEAQ.

The sequenced material came from liver tumor tissue from sampling region 4. Regarding subset: tumor region T4, right-lateral pole. The rearrangement uses TRBV7-8 and TRBJ2-2; TRBD2 matches 11 bases. The receptor was isolated from a woman aged 55-69 years with primary liver carcinoma and hepatitis B virus infection. The CDR3 DNA reads TGTGCCAGCAGCTTAGTGGCTAGCGGGAGGACCGGGGAGCTGTTTTTT. This encodes CASSLVASGRTGELFF. Drawing the rest from reference TRBV7-8 and TRBJ2-2, the complete variable domain is GAGVSQSPRYKVAKRGQDVALRCDPISGHVSLFWYQQALGQGPEFLTYFQNEAQLDKSGLPSDRFFAERPEGSVSTLKIQRTQQEDSAVYLCASSLVASGRTGELFFGEGSRLTVL.